This T cell receptor beta chain was identified in a study of cytomegalovirus exposure and HLA in healthy donors. 13 Jbeta primers and 60 Vbeta primers were used for the PCR. Per the original methods: Unique TCR beta chains numbered around 80 million in a later analysis, with around 10 million shared. Measured with immunoSEQ multiplex PCR; TCRdb has only the in-frame clones, and not every one. The D gene and trimming were derived from the DNA, and the V and J assignments and clone size from that table. The sample yields about 140,000 clones, around 80% seen once. CDR3 length equals 14 residues. This clone was recorded once. Its antigen is undetermined. Study-wide points: In an earlier analysis, productive rearrangement rates for most beta V segments clustered near 87% or 30%. Analyses of presence and absence presupposed an approximately uniform sequencing depth across donors. The study designated about 160 TCR beta chains cytomegalovirus-associated.

Sequencing used PBMCs. The TCR comes from a man aged 40-55 years in good health and CMV-seronegative. This chain links TRBV1 with TRBJ1-1; the table names TRBD1, a call not compared with the DNA. TRBV1 is described as a pseudogene. In nucleotides, the CDR3 is TGCACCAGCAGCTTCGTACAGGAGAACACTGAAGCTTTCTTT. This encodes CTSSFVQENTEAFF.